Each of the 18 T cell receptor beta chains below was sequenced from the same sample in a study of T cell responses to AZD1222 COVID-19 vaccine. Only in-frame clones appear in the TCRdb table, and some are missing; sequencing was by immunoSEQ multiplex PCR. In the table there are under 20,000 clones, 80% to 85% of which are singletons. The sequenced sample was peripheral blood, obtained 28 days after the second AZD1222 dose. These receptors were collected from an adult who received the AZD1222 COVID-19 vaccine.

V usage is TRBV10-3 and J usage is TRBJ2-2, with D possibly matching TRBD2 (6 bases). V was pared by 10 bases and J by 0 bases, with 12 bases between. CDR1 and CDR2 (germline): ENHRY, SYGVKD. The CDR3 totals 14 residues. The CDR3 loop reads CASRGVPNTGELFF. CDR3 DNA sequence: TGTGCCAGCCGCGGGGTTCCGAACACCGGGGAGCTGTTTTTT.

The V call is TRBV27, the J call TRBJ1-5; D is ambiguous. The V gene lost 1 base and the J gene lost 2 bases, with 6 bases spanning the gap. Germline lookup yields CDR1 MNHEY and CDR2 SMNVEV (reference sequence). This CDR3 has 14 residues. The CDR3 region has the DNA TGTGCCAGCAGTTTATTTGAGGGCAATCAGCCCCAGCATTTT. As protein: CASSLFEGNQPQHF.

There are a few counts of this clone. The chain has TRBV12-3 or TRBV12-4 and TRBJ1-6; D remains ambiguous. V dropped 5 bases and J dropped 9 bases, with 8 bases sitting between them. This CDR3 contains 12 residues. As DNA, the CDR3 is TGTGCCAGCAGTCTCTACGGTTCACCCCTCCACTTT. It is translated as CASSLYGSPLHF.

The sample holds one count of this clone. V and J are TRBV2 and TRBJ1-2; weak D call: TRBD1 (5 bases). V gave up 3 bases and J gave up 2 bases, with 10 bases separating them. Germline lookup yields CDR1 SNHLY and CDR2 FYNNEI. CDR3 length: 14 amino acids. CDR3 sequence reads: CASSDPGRNYGYTF. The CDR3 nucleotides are TGTGCCAGCAGTGACCCGGGACGGAACTATGGCTACACCTTC.

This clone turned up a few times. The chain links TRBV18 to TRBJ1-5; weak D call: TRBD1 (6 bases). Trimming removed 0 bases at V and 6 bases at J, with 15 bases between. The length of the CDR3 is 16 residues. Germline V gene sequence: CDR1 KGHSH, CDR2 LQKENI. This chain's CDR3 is CASSPPEGGLGQPQHF. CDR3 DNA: TGTGCCAGCTCACCACCTGAGGGGGGGCTTGGTCAGCCCCAGCATTTT. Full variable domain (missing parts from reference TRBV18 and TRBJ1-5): NAGVMQNPRHLVRRRGQEARLRCSPMKGHSHVYWYRQLPEEGLKFMVYLQKENIIDESGMPKERFSAEFPKEGPSILRIQQVVRGDSAAYFCASSPPEGGLGQPQHFGDGTRLSIL.

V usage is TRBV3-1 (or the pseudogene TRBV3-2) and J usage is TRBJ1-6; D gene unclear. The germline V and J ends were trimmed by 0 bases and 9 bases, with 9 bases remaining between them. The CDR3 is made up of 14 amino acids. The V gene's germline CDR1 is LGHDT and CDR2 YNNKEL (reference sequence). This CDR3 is CASSQDMGFSPLHF. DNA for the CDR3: TGTGCCAGCAGCCAAGATATGGGGTTTTCACCCCTCCACTTT.

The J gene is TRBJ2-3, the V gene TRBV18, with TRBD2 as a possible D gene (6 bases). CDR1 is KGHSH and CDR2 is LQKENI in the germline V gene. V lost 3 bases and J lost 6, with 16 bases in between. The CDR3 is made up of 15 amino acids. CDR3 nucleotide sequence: TGTGCCAGCTCACCTTCCGGGGGTCCTCAGGATACGCAGTATTTT. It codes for CASSPSGGPQDTQYF.

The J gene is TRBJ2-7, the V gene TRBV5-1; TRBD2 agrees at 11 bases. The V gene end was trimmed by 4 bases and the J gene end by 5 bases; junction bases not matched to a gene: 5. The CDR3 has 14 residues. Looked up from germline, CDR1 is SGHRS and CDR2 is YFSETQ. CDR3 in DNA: TGCGCCAGCAGCAAGACTAGCGGGGTTAACGAGCAGTACTTC. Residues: CASSKTSGVNEQYF.

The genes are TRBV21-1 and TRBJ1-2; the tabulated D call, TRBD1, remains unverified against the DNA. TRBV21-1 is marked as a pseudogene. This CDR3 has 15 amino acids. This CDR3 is CASSRGHRVDYGYTF. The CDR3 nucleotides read TGTGCCAGCAGCAGGGGACACCGGGTGGACTATGGCTACACCTTC.

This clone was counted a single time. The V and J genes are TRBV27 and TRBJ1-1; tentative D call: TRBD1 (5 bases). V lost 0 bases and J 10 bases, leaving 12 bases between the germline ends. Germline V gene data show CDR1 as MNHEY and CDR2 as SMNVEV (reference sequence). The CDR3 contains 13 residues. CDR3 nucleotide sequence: TGTGCCAGCAGTTTATCGGTCAGGGCCAGAGCTTTCTTT. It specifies CASSLSVRARAFF.

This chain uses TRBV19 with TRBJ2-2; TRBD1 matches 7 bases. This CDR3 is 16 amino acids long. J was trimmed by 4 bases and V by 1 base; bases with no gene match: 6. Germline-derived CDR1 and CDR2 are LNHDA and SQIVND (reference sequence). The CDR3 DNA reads TGTGCCAGTAGTATAGGTACAGGGGACCTCACCGGGGAGCTGTTTTTT. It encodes CASSIGTGDLTGELFF.

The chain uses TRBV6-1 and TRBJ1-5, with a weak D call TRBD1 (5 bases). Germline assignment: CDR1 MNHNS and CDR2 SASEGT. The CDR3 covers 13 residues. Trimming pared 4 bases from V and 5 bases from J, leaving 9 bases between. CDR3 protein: CASSVSGYQPQHF. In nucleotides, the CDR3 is TGTGCCAGCAGTGTTTCAGGGTATCAGCCCCAGCATTTT.

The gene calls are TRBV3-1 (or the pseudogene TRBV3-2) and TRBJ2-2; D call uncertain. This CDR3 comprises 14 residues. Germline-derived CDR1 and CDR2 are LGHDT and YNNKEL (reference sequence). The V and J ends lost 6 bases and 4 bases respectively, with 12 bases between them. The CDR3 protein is CASRPYKGTGELFF. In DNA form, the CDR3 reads TGTGCCAGCAGACCGTATAAGGGCACCGGGGAGCTGTTTTTT.

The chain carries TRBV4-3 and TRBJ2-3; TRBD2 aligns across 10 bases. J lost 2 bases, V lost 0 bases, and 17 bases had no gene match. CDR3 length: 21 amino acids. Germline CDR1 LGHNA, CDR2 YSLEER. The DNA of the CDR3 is TGCGCCAGCAGCCAAGATGTAGGGCTAGCGGGAGCCTCAGGGTTCACAGATACGCAGTATTTT. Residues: CASSQDVGLAGASGFTDTQYF.

The CDR3 sequence is CASSLDKNSPLHF. The DNA of the CDR3 is TGTGCCAGCAGCTTGGACAAGAATTCACCCCTCCACTTT. The V call is TRBV5-8, the J call TRBJ1-6, with D hard to call. V lost 0 bases and J 7 bases, leaving 5 bases between the germline ends. This CDR3 spans 13 amino acids. Germline CDR1 and CDR2: SGHTS and YDEGEE.

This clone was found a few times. CDR3 protein: CASSLAAGWNYGYTF. In nucleotides, the CDR3 is TGTGCCAGCAGCTTAGCCGCAGGGTGGAACTATGGCTACACCTTC. This chain joins TRBV7-8 and TRBJ1-2; weak D call: TRBD1 (5 bases). CDR3 length equals 15 residues. Between the trimmed V and J ends, which lost 0 bases and 2 bases, there was a span of 10 bases. CDR1 is SGHVS and CDR2 is FQNEAQ in the germline V gene.

This CDR3 is CASSFEGEGTEAFF. DNA for the CDR3: TGTGCCAGCAGTTTTGAAGGGGAGGGCACTGAAGCTTTCTTT. V and J are TRBV28 and TRBJ1-1; TRBD1 might be the D (5 bases). V shed 3 bases and J shed 4 bases, with 12 bases lying between them. The CDR3 is made up of 14 amino acids. In germline, CDR1 is MDHEN, CDR2 SYDVKM.

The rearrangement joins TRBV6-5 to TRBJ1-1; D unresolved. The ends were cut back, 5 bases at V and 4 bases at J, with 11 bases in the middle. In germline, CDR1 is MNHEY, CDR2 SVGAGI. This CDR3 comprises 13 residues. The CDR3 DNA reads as TGTGCCAGCAGTCTAGGACGCATCACTGAAGCTTTCTTT. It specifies CASSLGRITEAFF.